The clone carrying this T cell receptor beta chain was counted a few times. Antigen unknown. The sample belongs to a study of blood T cells in healthy people across ages. Then a second PCR, running about 6 to 11 cycles, was carried out with a sample-barcoded 5' primer and a J-beta primer mix. TCRdb passed the 5' RACE reads through MiXCR, listing each CDR3 protein once. The table has around 1,600,000 distinct CDR3 sequences, approximately 42% seen once. Findings and limits, study-wide: Age advanced and TCR beta diversity per million T cells fell, roughly linearly.

The receptor comes from a woman under 30 in good health. The specimen sequenced was blood.

The CDR3 sequence is CASSQVGTGSNEQFF. The DNA for the CDR3 is TGCGCCAGCAGCCAGGTGGGGACAGGAAGCAATGAGCAGTTCTTC. V usage is TRBV4-3 and J usage is TRBJ2-1; TRBD1 agrees at 8 bases. The CDR3 sequence is 15 residues long. Per the germline V gene, CDR1 is LGHNA and CDR2 is YSLEER. V gave up 3 bases and J gave up 6 bases; unmatched junction bases: 7.